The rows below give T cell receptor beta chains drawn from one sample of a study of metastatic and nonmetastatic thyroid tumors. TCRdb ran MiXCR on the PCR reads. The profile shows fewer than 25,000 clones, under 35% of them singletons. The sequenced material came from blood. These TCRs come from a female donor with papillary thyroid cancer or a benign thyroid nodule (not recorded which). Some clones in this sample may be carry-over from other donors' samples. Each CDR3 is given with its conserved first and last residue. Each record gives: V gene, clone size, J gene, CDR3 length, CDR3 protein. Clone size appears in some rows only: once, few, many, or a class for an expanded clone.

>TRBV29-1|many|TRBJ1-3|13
CSVAWTAGNTIYF
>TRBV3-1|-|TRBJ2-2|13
CASSRRRSGELFF
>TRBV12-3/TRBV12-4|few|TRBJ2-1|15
CASSSTSGSYNEQFF
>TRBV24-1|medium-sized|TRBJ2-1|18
CATSGTSGSTGPYNEQFF
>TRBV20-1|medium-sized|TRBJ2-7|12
CSARDGSERQYF
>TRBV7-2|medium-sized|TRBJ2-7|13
CASSFFGASEQYF
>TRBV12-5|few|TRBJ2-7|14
CASALAGGMDEQYF
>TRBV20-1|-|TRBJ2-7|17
CSASGGEAGGLGGEQYF
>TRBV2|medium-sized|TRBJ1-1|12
CASSQQEAEAFF
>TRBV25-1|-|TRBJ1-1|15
CASSAQFEGQGQAFF
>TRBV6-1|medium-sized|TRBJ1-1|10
CASRASEAFF